Each of the 3 T cell receptor beta chains below was sequenced from the same sample in a study of T cell changes during pregnancy in multiple sclerosis. TCRdb's table, derived via immunoSEQ multiplex PCR, lists solely in-frame clones and lacks some. The sample consists of 91,000 or so clones, 85% to 95% of them appearing once. The material was peripheral blood, obtained after pregnancy. The receptors shown here come from a female donor with multiple sclerosis, enrolled in a pregnancy study.

This chain uses TRBV6-5 with TRBJ2-4; 9 bases are a match to TRBD1. The CDR3 loop spans 14 amino acids. CDR1 and CDR2 (germline): MNHEY, SVGAGI. After removal of 7 bases from V and 7 bases from J, the junction contained 8 bases not matched to a gene. CDR3 nucleotide sequence: TGTGCCAGCACCCCAGGGACAGGGCGGAACATTCAGTACTTC. Amino acids: CASTPGTGRNIQYF.

This clone was detected once. The chain uses TRBV7-6 and TRBJ2-5; 9 bases align to TRBD2. CDR1 and CDR2 from the germline V gene are SGHVS and FNYEAQ. The V gene end was trimmed by 4 bases and the J gene end by 14 bases; junction bases not matched to a gene: 26. The CDR3 is made up of 18 amino acids. This chain's CDR3 is CASSSQPGLANRGIEIYF. For the CDR3, the DNA is TGTGCCAGCAGCTCTCAACCGGGACTAGCCAATAGAGGGATTGAAATCTACTTC.

The CDR3 reads CASRPYYMNTEAFF. DNA for the CDR3: TGTGCCAGCAGGCCGTATTACATGAACACTGAAGCTTTCTTT. The chain couples TRBV6-1 to TRBJ1-1; D uncertain. Germline CDR1 is MNHNS and CDR2 is SASEGT. This CDR3 region has 14 residues. V lost 6 bases, J lost 0 bases, and 11 bases lay in between.